These 23 T cell receptor beta chains were sequenced from one sample in a study of cytomegalovirus exposure and HLA in healthy donors (dated by TCRdb to the late 2010s). The library came from the immunoSEQ multiplex PCR assay. For the multiplex PCR, a mixture combining 60 forward primers for TCR Vbeta segments and 13 reverse primers for TCR Jbeta segments was used. The table comes from immuneACCESS by way of TCRdb, which keeps in-frame sequences with V and J called. Part of the clones is missing from these tables; in studies checked, under half for an unresolved V gene and the rest for unknown reasons. This sample is represented by approximately 120,000 clones; over 70% of them were singletons. The ten largest clones represent approximately 3.8% of the sample. The material sequenced was PBMCs. The receptors stem from a man aged 35 to 55 in good health and CMV-seropositive.

This clone was detected only once. The chain recombines TRBV7-2 with TRBJ1-5; D unclear. V was trimmed by 6 bases and J by 1 base, leaving 7 bases between them. The CDR3 totals 13 residues. Germline CDR1 SGHTA, CDR2 FQGNSA. The CDR3 DNA follows: TGTGCCAGCAGTTCGAGGAGCAATCAGCCCCAGCATTTT. It specifies CASSSRSNQPQHF.

The chain recombines TRBV7-9 with TRBJ2-5; D gene uncertain. This CDR3 is built from 14 residues. The V end lost 2 bases, the J end lost 7 bases, and 14 bases lay between the germline ends. Germline CDR1 is SEHNR and CDR2 is FQNEAQ (reference sequence). CDR3 sequence reads: CASSLIGPGTTQYF. DNA for the CDR3: TGTGCCAGCAGCTTAATCGGCCCGGGTACGACCCAGTACTTC.

The chain combines TRBV7-7 with TRBJ2-5; the match to TRBD2 covers 8 bases. The CDR3 runs to 14 residues. Germline CDR1 and CDR2: SSHAT and FNYEAQ (reference sequence). V was pared by 5 bases and J by 7 bases, with 9 bases of the junction left unmatched. The CDR3 sequence: CASSPGRGEGTQYF. CDR3 DNA sequence: TGTGCCAGCAGCCCCGGGAGGGGCGAAGGGACCCAGTACTTC. Complete variable domain (other parts from reference TRBV7-7 and TRBJ2-5): GAGVSQSPRYKVTKRGQDVTLRCDPISSHATLYWYQQALGQGPEFLTYFNYEAQPDKSGLPSDRFSAERPEGSISTLTIQRTEQRDSAMYRCASSPGRGEGTQYFGPGTRLLVL.

This clone turned up a few times. Additional DNA sequences in this sample encode the identical CDR3. The chain is built from TRBV10-3 and TRBJ1-2; a weak D match, TRBD1 (5 bases). This CDR3 is built from 14 residues. Germline V gene sequence: CDR1 ENHRY, CDR2 SYGVKD. V lost 8 bases, J lost 6 bases, and 19 bases lay in between. The DNA for the CDR3 is TGTGCCATCTTATCTTGGACCGGGGGGGATGGCTACACCTTC. It specifies CAILSWTGGDGYTF.

This clone has only a few counts. The CDR3 spells CSVGDRYSNQPQHF. The CDR3 nucleotides read TGCAGCGTGGGGGACAGGTATAGCAATCAGCCCCAGCATTTT. The chain couples TRBV29-1 to TRBJ1-5, with 8 nucleotides matching TRBD1. Germline lookup yields CDR1 SQVTM and CDR2 ANQGSEA. This CDR3 has 14 residues. Germline trimming cut 6 bases from V and 0 bases from J; bases unmatched to any gene: 4.

The V and J genes are TRBV6-5 and TRBJ1-6; TRBD1 is a possible D gene (5 bases). Between the trimmed V and J ends, which lost 0 bases and 9 bases, there was a span of 12 bases. The CDR3 spans 15 residues. The germline V gene encodes CDR1 MNHEY and CDR2 SVGAGI. The CDR3 sequence: CASSYSRDQISPLHF. The CDR3 DNA reads TGTGCCAGCAGTTACTCGCGGGACCAAATTTCACCCCTCCACTTT.

The sample holds a few counts of this clone. The chain is built from TRBV19 and TRBJ2-2; 9 bases are a match to TRBD1. The CDR3 is made up of 15 amino acids. The J segment lost 7 bases and the V segment lost 5 bases, leaving 8 bases of the junction unmatched. Germline CDR1 is LNHDA and CDR2 is SQIVND (reference sequence). The CDR3 region has the DNA TGTGCCAGTAGTGCCCAGACAGGGGGAAGCGGGGAGCTGTTTTTT. It specifies CASSAQTGGSGELFF.

The V and J genes are TRBV5-4 and TRBJ2-3; D may be TRBD1 (5 bases). From germline, CDR1 is SGHNT and CDR2 YYREEE (reference sequence). Trimming took 5 bases from V and 0 from J, leaving 16 bases between them. There are 16 residues in the CDR3. The CDR3 protein is CASSSPTVPSTDTQYF. The CDR3 nucleotides read TGTGCCAGCAGTTCGCCGACAGTGCCTAGCACAGATACGCAGTATTTT.

The chain carries TRBV18 and TRBJ1-5, with D possibly being TRBD1 (5 bases). The length of the CDR3 is 12 residues. Germline-derived CDR1 and CDR2 are KGHSH and LQKENI. V was pared by 3 bases and J by 9 bases, with 9 bases between. CDR3 nucleotides: TGTGCCAGCTCACCGGGGGAGGGGCCCCAGCATTTT. Its protein product is CASSPGEGPQHF.

The table lists this clone with a count of one. The chain has TRBV7-9 and TRBJ1-2; D might be TRBD1 (5 bases). Germline CDR1 reads SEHNR; CDR2 reads FQNEAQ (reference sequence). CDR3 length: 17 amino acids. V was pared by 4 bases and J by 2 bases, with 20 bases between. The CDR3 sequence: CASSSSTDLAHNYGYTF. In nucleotides, the CDR3 is TGTGCCAGCAGCTCCTCGACAGACCTTGCCCACAACTATGGCTACACCTTC.

The chain recombines TRBV29-1 with TRBJ2-5; TRBD2 matches at 15 bases. V lost 4 bases, J lost 2 bases, and 5 bases stayed unmatched. The CDR3 runs 16 residues. The germline V gene has CDR1 SQVTM and CDR2 ANQGSEA. The CDR3 protein is CSVGAGLAGGQETQYF. The CDR3 bases are TGCAGCGTTGGGGCGGGACTAGCGGGAGGTCAAGAGACCCAGTACTTC.

The rearrangement joins TRBV2 to TRBJ1-2, with 9 bases lining up with TRBD1. Germline assignment: CDR1 SNHLY and CDR2 FYNNEI. V shed 10 bases and J 5 bases; nucleotides not matched to a gene: 5. The CDR3 is 12 amino acids. CDR3 coding DNA: TGTGCCACACAGGGGGCCGGGTATGGCTACACCTTC. Residues: CATQGAGYGYTF.

This clone turned up a few times. Different DNA sequences within this sample yield the same CDR3. The gene calls are TRBV6-6 and TRBJ2-1, with 8 bases identical to TRBD1. The CDR3 covers 13 residues. Germline V gene lookup returns CDR1 MNHNY and CDR2 SVGAGI (reference sequence). V trimming: 6 bases; J trimming: 5 bases; junction bases outside the gene matches: 3. CDR3: CASSRQGNNEQFF. The CDR3 DNA sequence: TGTGCCAGCAGCCGACAGGGGAACAATGAGCAGTTCTTC.

V gene TRBV29-1 combines with J gene TRBJ2-1; maybe TRBD2 (5 bases). Germline CDR1 is SQVTM and CDR2 is ANQGSEA. The CDR3 spans 12 residues. V was shortened by 6 bases and J by 6 bases, with 12 bases between the two germline ends. CDR3 nucleotides: TGCAGCGTCCGCGAGGGCTCCAATGAGCAGTTCTTC. Protein: CSVREGSNEQFF.

The CDR3 bases are TGTGCCAGCAGCCGGGACACAGCAGATACGCAGTATTTT. As protein: CASSRDTADTQYF. The chain is built from TRBV7-6 and TRBJ2-3; D may be TRBD1 (6 bases). The CDR3 length is 13 residues. The ends were cut back, 5 bases at V and 4 bases at J, with 10 bases in the middle. Germline values: CDR1 SGHVS, CDR2 FNYEAQ.

The chain is built from TRBV7-8 and TRBJ1-1, with 11 bases that match TRBD1. J lost 3 bases, V lost 1 base, and 1 base had no gene match. Germline V gene sequence: CDR1 SGHVS, CDR2 FQNEAQ. The CDR3 has 15 amino acids. This chain's CDR3 is CASSLGTGGDTEAFF. DNA for the CDR3: TGTGCCAGCAGCTTAGGGACAGGGGGCGACACTGAAGCTTTCTTT.

The V and J genes are TRBV11-2 and TRBJ1-2; 7 nucleotides align to TRBD1. J lost 5 bases, V lost 3 bases, and 9 bases had no gene match. The CDR3 totals 15 residues. CDR1 SGHAT and CDR2 FQNNGV come from the germline V gene. In nucleotides, the CDR3 is TGTGCCAGCAGCTTCCCGGGACAGCGTTTTTATGGCTACACCTTC. This gives the protein CASSFPGQRFYGYTF.

The chain has TRBV7-2 and TRBJ2-7; a weak D match, TRBD1 (6 bases). The V end lost 5 bases, the J end lost 3 bases, and 17 bases lay between the germline ends. The CDR3 is made up of 15 amino acids. Germline CDR1 reads SGHTA; CDR2 reads FQGNSA. The CDR3 nucleotides are TGTGCCAGCAGCGCAGGACAAGGGGGTTTCTACGAGCAGTACTTC. It codes for CASSAGQGGFYEQYF.

The V call is TRBV13, the J call TRBJ1-3; weak D call: TRBD1 (5 bases). The length of the CDR3 is 14 residues. Germline CDR1 and CDR2: PRHDT and FYEKMQ (reference sequence). With 2 bases removed from V and 4 bases from J, the gap between germline ends came to 9 bases. The CDR3 sequence: CASSLYQGGNTIYF. CDR3 coding DNA: TGTGCCAGCAGCTTATATCAGGGCGGAAACACCATATATTTT.

The chain combines TRBV27 with TRBJ1-4; D uncertain. Germline V lookup: CDR1 MNHEY, CDR2 SMNVEV (reference sequence). The V end lost 4 bases, the J end lost 1 base, and 10 bases lay between the germline ends. The CDR3 is 15 residues long. Written as DNA, the CDR3 is TGTGCCAGCAGTTCCACAGCGGTAACTAATGAAAAACTGTTTTTT. The encoded protein is CASSSTAVTNEKLFF.

V usage is TRBV25-1 and J usage is TRBJ1-4, with a weak D call TRBD1 (6 bases). The CDR3 is 14 amino acids. CDR1 and CDR2 from the germline V gene are MGHDK and SYGVNS. Trimming shortened V by 1 base and J by 10 bases, and 13 bases separated the two germline ends. The CDR3 region is CASSEWGAGVKLFF. The CDR3 DNA reads TGTGCCAGCAGTGAATGGGGGGCGGGGGTAAAACTGTTTTTT.

This chain links TRBV4-2 with TRBJ2-1, with 8 nucleotides matching TRBD2. Trimming at V came to 6 bases and at J to 4 bases, leaving 2 bases not matched to a gene. The CDR3 length is 13 residues. In germline, CDR1 is LGHNA, CDR2 YNFKEQ. The CDR3 sequence: CASRLAVYNEQFF. CDR3 nucleotides: TGTGCCAGCAGACTAGCGGTATACAATGAGCAGTTCTTC.

This sequence joins TRBV28 and TRBJ2-6; no definite D call. Trimming took 6 bases from V and 0 from J, leaving 12 bases between them. The CDR3 is 16 residues long. Germline V gene data show CDR1 as MDHEN and CDR2 as SYDVKM. The CDR3 nucleotides are TGTGCCAGCAGAACCCCTACCTTCTCTGGGGCCAACGTCCTGACTTTC. This encodes CASRTPTFSGANVLTF.